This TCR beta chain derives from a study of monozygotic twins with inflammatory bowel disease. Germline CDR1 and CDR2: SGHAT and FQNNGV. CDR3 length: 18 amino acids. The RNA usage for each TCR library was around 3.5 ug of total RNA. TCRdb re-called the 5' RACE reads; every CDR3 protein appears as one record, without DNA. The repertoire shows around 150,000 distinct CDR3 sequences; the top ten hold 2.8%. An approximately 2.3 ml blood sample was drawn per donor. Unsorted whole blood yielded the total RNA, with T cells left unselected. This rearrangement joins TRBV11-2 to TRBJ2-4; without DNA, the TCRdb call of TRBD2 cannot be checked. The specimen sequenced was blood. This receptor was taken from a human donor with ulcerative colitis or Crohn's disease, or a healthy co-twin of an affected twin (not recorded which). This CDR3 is CASSPIGLAGVGRGIQYF.